This T cell receptor beta chain came from a study of blood T cell repertoires in COVID-19. As for the study in general: COVID-19 samples collected from the United States, Italy and Spain covered acute and convalescent phases.

Per the original data handling: Estimates of nucleated cell counts were drawn from the amplification of reference gene primers. TCRdb's copy holds only in-frame clones and misses some; the assay was immunoSEQ multiplex PCR. For V, J and clone size, that table is used; D and trimming come from the DNA. The sample consists of some 360,000 clones, almost 90% of them appearing once. CDR1 is MDHEN and CDR2 is SYDVKM in the germline V gene. V shed 5 bases, J shed 6 bases, and the junction held 4 bases outside the gene matches. This CDR3 is built from 14 residues. Across 20 to 25 US areas, participants ranged in age from roughly 18 to 95 years. Membership in each cohort depended on participant-reported clinical history.

Sequenced material: PBMCs or T cells enriched from blood (not recorded which). This clonotype was sampled from a woman aged 25 to 39 who had been exposed to COVID-19. This chain joins TRBV28 and TRBJ2-1, with 10 bases fitting TRBD2. CDR3 in DNA: TGTGCCAGCAGTACTTCTAGCGGGAGCAATGAGCAGTTCTTC. This sequence encodes CASSTSSGSNEQFF.